This is a list of T cell receptor beta chains from one sample in a study of Graves' ophthalmopathy and Graves' hyperthyroidism. TCRdb passed the multiplex PCR reads through MiXCR, listing each CDR3 protein once. The table has about 170,000 distinct CDR3 sequences, 30% to 45% seen once; the top ten hold approximately 5.5%. The specimen sequenced was peripheral blood. The source is a middle-aged woman with Graves' ophthalmopathy. CDR3s include the opening cysteine and the closing phenylalanine or tryptophan. The order of the fields is CDR3 protein, V gene, J gene, D gene. The D gene is left open where the match is weak.

CDR3: CASSWGDTYNSPLHF; V: TRBV27; J: TRBJ1-6; D: .
CDR3: CASILQGATEAFF; V: TRBV6-2/TRBV6-3; J: TRBJ1-1; D: TRBD1
CDR3: CAISEREQGAEAFF; V: TRBV10-3; J: TRBJ1-1; D: TRBD1
CDR3: CATSDPGTGQPQHF; V: TRBV24-1; J: TRBJ1-5; D: .
CDR3: CASSIASASNQPQHF; V: TRBV19; J: TRBJ1-5; D: .
CDR3: CATSSALWASYGYTF; V: TRBV15; J: TRBJ1-2; D: .
CDR3: CASSLAQVSGPNYGYTF; V: TRBV11-1; J: TRBJ1-2; D: .
CDR3: CASSPMEGLGEQYF; V: TRBV4-1; J: TRBJ2-7; D: .
CDR3: CASSQGTVQPQHF; V: TRBV19; J: TRBJ1-5; D: TRBD1
CDR3: CASSGSAYYEQYF; V: TRBV2; J: TRBJ2-7; D: .
CDR3: CASSPGTAIEAFF; V: TRBV7-9; J: TRBJ1-1; D: TRBD1
CDR3: CSVETGTDYEQYF; V: TRBV29-1; J: TRBJ2-7; D: .
CDR3: CASTHDSSYNSPLHF; V: TRBV12-3/TRBV12-4; J: TRBJ1-6; D: .
CDR3: CASSTPGETEAFF; V: TRBV12-3/TRBV12-4; J: TRBJ1-1; D: .
CDR3: CATTWDEKLFF; V: TRBV6-5; J: TRBJ1-4; D: .
CDR3: CASSVDPGSYEQYF; V: TRBV9; J: TRBJ2-7; D: .
CDR3: CASSVAEGFAGGNTEAFF; V: TRBV9; J: TRBJ1-1; D: TRBD1
CDR3: CASSEGQTNSPLHF; V: TRBV6-1; J: TRBJ1-6; D: TRBD1
CDR3: CAISELVQGPTGELFF; V: TRBV10-3; J: TRBJ2-2; D: .
CDR3: CASRSRDRGKETQYF; V: TRBV6-1; J: TRBJ2-5; D: TRBD1
CDR3: CASSYSRDRLSGELFF; V: TRBV6-5; J: TRBJ2-2; D: .
CDR3: CASSSEGPGELFF; V: TRBV5-1; J: TRBJ2-2; D: .
CDR3: CASSPSGTGGDYGYTF; V: TRBV12-3/TRBV12-4; J: TRBJ1-2; D: TRBD1
CDR3: CASSDTVNYGYTF; V: TRBV6-2/TRBV6-3; J: TRBJ1-2; D: .
CDR3: CATSDTQKETQYF; V: TRBV28; J: TRBJ2-5; D: .
CDR3: CASSDVPDQPQHF; V: TRBV6-1; J: TRBJ1-5; D: .
CDR3: CASSLYLGTSGRREQFF; V: TRBV4-1; J: TRBJ2-1; D: TRBD2
CDR3: CASFRGGENTEAFF; V: TRBV7-9; J: TRBJ1-1; D: .
CDR3: CASMPPGQGSHEQYF; V: TRBV28; J: TRBJ2-7; D: TRBD1
CDR3: CSVEVGAGQFF; V: TRBV29-1; J: TRBJ2-1; D: .
CDR3: CSARDPGLDVTYEQYF; V: TRBV20-1; J: TRBJ2-7; D: TRBD2
CDR3: CASSQRDSRYSNQPQHF; V: TRBV28; J: TRBJ1-5; D: TRBD1
CDR3: CAWSMAHAGELFF; V: TRBV30; J: TRBJ2-2; D: .
CDR3: CASTRDRWAALTGYTF; V: TRBV27; J: TRBJ1-2; D: .
CDR3: CSVLGSGQITYEQYF; V: TRBV20-1; J: TRBJ2-7; D: .
CDR3: CSARTTESTEAFF; V: TRBV20-1; J: TRBJ1-1; D: .